The text below deals with one T cell receptor (beta chain). Its antigen is unknown. No base-level quality is on record; no much larger clone is a single base apart. The source of the sample is a study of cytomegalovirus exposure and HLA in healthy donors (dated by TCRdb to about 2017). Study-wide context: In an earlier analysis of under 750 of the donors, less than 350 Gb of sequence data and some 120 million unique TCR beta sequences from about 180 million T cells were reported. An early release covering about 600 HLA-typed donors comprised around 300 gigabases of sequencing data and around 80 million unique TCR sequences. Among the roughly 400 genotyped donors, 75% to 90% belonged to the genetic ancestry cluster associated with self-reported Caucasian donors. The study was designed to test whether signatures of past pathogen exposure could be identified by cataloging public T cell receptors. The study profiled the T cell repertoires of hundreds of subjects by immunosequencing and related them to cytomegalovirus serostatus. Besides the first cohort of 500 to 700 subjects, a separate validation cohort made up of roughly 120 different subjects was used. To predict cytomegalovirus infection status, the study brought together high-throughput TCR immunosequencing, statistical association of individual TCRs with disease status, and machine learning. A later analysis re-analyzed previously published TCR beta repertoires from hundreds of donors and added high-resolution HLA genotyping to study TCR occurrence patterns. The later analysis used no new phenotypic data to find candidate immune exposures, relying instead on TCR beta sequences and their occurrence across donors. To decide whether each TCR beta V gene segment behaved as functional or pseudogenic, an earlier analysis of nearly 600 of the donors relied on high-throughput TCR beta sequencing. Donor age, sex, ethnicity and CMV serostatus were collected together with the repertoire data. A later genetic analysis used genome-wide SNP genotypes for about 60% of the roughly 700 donors, treating that subset as a discovery cohort. Every discovery cohort repertoire had been produced on one sequencing platform. HLA typing covered class I and class II loci at four-digit resolution. The number of typed donors differed by locus: about 620-640 for A, B, C, DRB1 and DQB1; 522 for DQA1; around 610 for DPA1; and some 470 for DPB1. A few DR-DQ haplotypes were treated as single units for association and clustering because of strong linkage in the cohort. Across about 370 genotyped donors of the cohort, an average of approximately 240,000 unique TCR beta nucleotide sequences per donor were sequenced, and 15% to 20% of those sequences were non-productive.

The cohort comprised several hundred healthy bone marrow donors. At the time of sampling, all cohort members were nominally healthy, though unrecorded immune exposures were likely present. The donor was CMV seropositive and was included in the group of 250 to 300 seropositive cohort members. Every donor gave a peripheral blood sample, and the peripheral blood mononuclear cells from that sample were used for TCR beta sequencing. The Qiagen DNeasy Blood Extraction Kit was used to extract genomic DNA from the blood cell samples. On the study overall, not on this receptor specifically: In a later genetic analysis, a missense DCLRE1C variant was associated with V-gene and J-gene trimming of TCR beta chains, and the association was replicated in an independent cohort. A further reported finding was that TCR beta sequences accurately predicted the HLA-A and HLA-B alleles for most subjects in the first cohort. In vitro tests confirmed that a few of the cytomegalovirus-associated TCR beta chains recognize cytomegalovirus antigens. Assigning TCR associations to individual alleles was difficult when HLA alleles, especially DR and DQ, strongly co-occurred. The sequencing pipeline was judged likely to have produced a cluster of highly shared sequence variants as a technical artifact. While some public TCRs were present in many individuals, most TCR sequences turned up only very rarely across donors. A later analysis found that most CMV-associated TCR beta chains appeared HLA-restricted, with HLA associations seemingly driven largely by CMV exposure. In an earlier analysis of a few hundred of the donors, most TCR beta V segments were observed in productive rearrangements about 87% or about 30% of the time, broadly matching IMGT annotations. The classifier was reported to diagnose cytomegalovirus status with high specificity and sensitivity in both the original and validation cohorts. A later analysis reported that several top co-occurrence clusters appeared linked to parvovirus B19, influenza, CMV and Epstein-Barr virus. A later analysis found that TCR association rates varied across HLA loci, with DRB1 alleles showing the most associated TCRs and HLA-C alleles the fewest. HLA typing was unavailable for some donors at each locus, so association tests used only the typed subset. Because counts were too low, about 15 rarely observed V segments, including chromosome 9 orphons, were left out of the earlier analysis of several hundred of the donors. Compared with equally common non-associated chains, HLA-associated TCR beta chains in a later analysis were more clonally expanded and had lower generation probabilities. Linkage disequilibrium might explain the correlated functional status among segregating V segments, but an unknown experimental factor could not be excluded. In a later genetic analysis, fewer N-insertions in productive TCRs were reported among donors in an Asian-associated ancestry cluster than the roughly 700-donor mean. The authors suggested that the approach could potentially be generalized to other disease states and immunological phenotypes. The study listed 150 to 200 TCR beta chains as associated with cytomegalovirus. In a later analysis, more than 15,000 TCR beta sequences were associated with specific HLA alleles at a false discovery rate of 0.05. Only TCR beta chains were sequenced in this cohort, and the absence of alpha or paired-chain data limited detectable features. Roughly uniform sequencing depth across donors was assumed in presence/absence analyses, although this assumption may not hold. Because the 87-base-pair reads could not distinguish some IMGT-functional V segments, including TRBV6-2 and TRBV6-3, those segments were excluded. For the cohort, immune exposure information was limited to CMV serostatus.

Receptor libraries were prepared by the immunoSEQ multiplex PCR assay. The multiplex PCR relied on a mix of 60 forward primers for TCR Vbeta segments and 13 reverse primers for TCR Jbeta segments. The CDR3 region of rearranged TCR beta genes was amplified from genomic DNA with a multiplex PCR assay. The amplified TCR beta libraries were sequenced on the Illumina HiSeq System as 87-base-pair reads. From the authors' description of their analysis: A later analysis tallied 80 million to 95 million unique TCR beta chains across the 666 repertoires, and approximately 12 million of those chains were shared by two or more donors. Raw reads were error-corrected and collapsed into unique sequences by a nearest-neighbor algorithm in which closely related sequences were merged to remove PCR and sequencing errors. V, D and J gene segments were assigned by aligning CDR3 sequences to IMGT reference sequences. For a sequence to be retained, a match of at least six nucleotides was required to both a V gene segment and a J gene segment. Rearrangements were called productive when the CDR3 lacked stop codons and stayed in frame with V and J; all others were non-productive. Following IMGT convention, CDR3 was defined as the stretch from the second conserved V-encoded cysteine up to the conserved J-encoded phenylalanine. Sequences without an unambiguous match to a single V gene segment were excluded from the earlier analysis of 450 to 750 of the donors. In an earlier analysis of a few hundred of the donors, a V segment was called functional when productive rearrangements were above 56.7%, and segregating when the standard deviation between donors exceeded 5%. A statistical classification framework was developed to diagnose cytomegalovirus status using the catalog of TCR beta chain sequences. V and J gene assignment, in a later analysis, came from comparing TCR nucleotide sequences with IMGT/GENE-DB human TR gene sequences. In a later analysis, CDR3 sequences and most-parsimonious VDJ recombination scenarios were assigned using the TCRdist pipeline. In a later analysis, every TCR beta chain was defined by the combination of its CDR3 amino acid sequence and its V-gene family, and reads without a unique V-gene family were dropped. As a way to deal with suspected cross-contamination and a sequencing artifact, a later analysis dropped 500 to 700 nucleotide sequences that were highly shared and had low generation probability. In a later analysis, a clonal expansion index was calculated for each public chain from normalized within-repertoire ranks of inferred template counts. Generation probabilities in a later analysis came from a VDJ recombination model fitted to out-of-frame rearrangements, and those results were checked against IGoR. A later analysis scored TCR-TCR, TCR-HLA and TCR-CMV co-occurrence with hypergeometric tests, applying a repertoire-size bias correction to TCR pairs. False discovery rates were estimated in a later analysis by permuting HLA or CMV assignments 20 times. In a later analysis, co-occurring TCRs were grouped using DBSCAN, with TCRdist sequence similarity added in when clustering inside HLA-allele-positive subsets. For co-occurrence clustering, repertoires with fewer than 30,000 or more than 120,000 public chains were excluded, along with roughly 5 repertoires with anomalous nucleotide sharing. The source is immuneACCESS, and TCRdb retained only in-frame sequences with V and J called. Part of the clones is not carried over; for the studies checked, unresolved V genes explain less than half of this, and the remainder is unexplained. Clone size and the V and J calls come from that table; the DNA yielded D and trimming. The sample table lists roughly 100,000 clones, less than 85% of them with a count of one. About 5.4% of the sample is in the top ten clones.

Counted from cysteine to phenylalanine, this CDR3 has 13 amino acids. Only CDR3 DNA is held: 39 bases, read in frame from base 1. CDR1 is given as SGHTA and CDR2 as FQGNSA, both from the germline V gene. Between the V and J ends, shortened by 4 bases and 1 base respectively, the junction contains 7 bases. The receptor was derived from a woman under 30 in good health and CMV-seropositive. Sequencing was carried out using PBMCs. Recombination joined TRBV7-2 with TRBJ2-5; TRBD2 is perhaps the D gene, given 5 matching bases. The bases read TGTGCCAGCAGCTGGCTAGCCCAAGAGACCCAGTACTTC. This translates into CASSWLAQETQYF.